The 32 T cell receptor beta chains below come from one sample, sequenced in a study of tumor and adjacent non-tumor tissue in lung cancer (dated by TCRdb to the late 2010s). Bulk unsorted tissue served as the source for RNA extraction, and RNA quality was assessed using a NanoDrop ND-1000 and an Agilent 2100. Distant non-tumor tissue taken more than 3 cm from the tumor edge was used as the normal lung sample. Libraries came from multiplex PCR. The sequencer listed for this sample is Illumina HiSeq 2500. TCRbeta libraries were built by three rounds of nested PCR using primers (Table S4), following protocols modified from ARM-PCR. TCRdb reworked the public reads: Q25 trimming with fastp, MiXCR clone assembly, productive beta chains retained. Identical CDR3 proteins give one entry, which carries the most common genes and DNA. This sample comprises 44,000 or so distinct CDR3 sequences, approximately 59% of them detected only once. The top ten clones comprise about 20% of the sample.

The specimen was distant non-tumor lung tissue. All receptors derive from a woman between 35 and 50 years old with non-small cell lung cancer.

The sample holds many counts of this clonotype. The chain joins TRBV29-1 to TRBJ2-5; 8 bases agree with TRBD2. The CDR3 has 12 amino acids. After removal of 3 bases from V and 5 bases from J, the junction contained 2 bases not matched to a gene. From germline, CDR1 is SQVTM and CDR2 ANQGSEA. The CDR3 nucleotides read TGCAGCGTTGACGGCGGGAGGGAGACCCAGTACTTC. Translating gives CSVDGGRETQYF.

This clonotype was counted many times. This may come from a read error, since a much larger clone is one base off. The V gene is TRBV11-2, the J gene TRBJ1-2; D ambiguous. This CDR3 has 12 residues. Per germline, CDR1 SGHAT and CDR2 FQNNGV. Trimming took off 0 bases at V and 10 bases at J, with 9 bases between the two ends. The CDR3, as DNA: TGTGCCAGCAGCTTAGACCGACAAGACTACACCTTC. Protein: CASSLDRQDYTF.

This clonotype showed up many times. V gene TRBV4-1 combines with J gene TRBJ2-7; D gene unclear. The CDR3 contains 14 residues. Germline CDR1 is MGHRA and CDR2 is YSYEKL. Trimming pared 1 base from V and 2 bases from J, leaving 9 bases between. The CDR3 bases are TGCGCCAGCAGCCAAGGGTCTACCACCTACGAGCAGTACTTC. The encoded protein is CASSQGSTTYEQYF.

Turning to this clonotype: The germline gene is not matched at one end of the junction; a read error may be the cause. This chain connects TRBV4-2 to TRBJ2-2, with D unclear. The germline gives CDR1 LGHNA, CDR2 YNFKEQ. This CDR3 contains 15 residues. The CDR3 loop reads CASNQSSVSTGELFF. The CDR3 region has the DNA TGTGCCAGCAACCAAAGTTCGGTGAGCACCGGGGAGCTGTTTTTT.

To note about this clonotype: A much bigger clone sits one base away, suggesting this may be a read error. The chain is built from TRBV7-9 and TRBJ2-5; D unclear. The V gene lost 7 bases and the J gene lost 3 bases, with 9 bases spanning the gap. The germline gives CDR1 SEHNR, CDR2 FQNEAQ (reference sequence). There are 12 residues in the CDR3. The CDR3 DNA reads TGTGCCAGCACCCACTGGGAAGAGACCCAGTACTTC. The encoded protein is CASTHWEETQYF.

In regard to this clonotype: This sequence may be a read error, since a much larger clone differs from it by one base. This chain's CDR3 is CASSLLVGYSYTF. CDR3 nucleotides: TGCGCCAGCAGCTTGTTGGTCGGGTATAGCTACACCTTC. The genes are TRBV5-1 and TRBJ1-2; D remains ambiguous. The CDR3 contains 13 residues. The V end lost 1 base, the J end lost 9 bases, and 13 bases lay between the germline ends. Per the germline V gene, CDR1 is SGHRS and CDR2 is YFSETQ.

This clonotype has just a few counts. A read error may account for a junction end that differs from germline. The V and J genes are TRBV11-2 and TRBJ1-1, with D unclear. From germline, CDR1 is SGHAT and CDR2 FQNNGV. The CDR3 extends over 14 amino acids. The CDR3 DNA follows: TGTACCAGCAGCCCAGAGGCAATGGGTACTCCAGCTTTCTTT. Amino acid sequence: CTSSPEAMGTPAFF.

Ten or more counts support this clonotype. V usage is TRBV14 and J usage is TRBJ2-3; no reliable D call. V lost 1 base to trimming and J lost 3 bases, with 5 bases between them. The CDR3 has 13 residues. Germline assignment: CDR1 SGHDN and CDR2 FVKESK. In DNA form, the CDR3 reads TGTGCCAGCAGCCAAGGCCGGACAGATACGCAGTATTTT. Protein sequence: CASSQGRTDTQYF.

This clonotype has just a few counts. This chain connects TRBV4-1 to TRBJ1-5, with TRBD1 matching 11 bases. Germline values: CDR1 MGHRA, CDR2 YSYEKL. The CDR3 has 15 residues. The ends lost 2 bases at V and 8 bases at J; junction bases unmatched: 5. The CDR3 DNA reads TGCGCCAGCAGCCAACGGACAGGGGGCTTTAAGCCCCAGCATTTT. Translation gives CASSQRTGGFKPQHF.

Concerning this clonotype itself: Without the conserved terminal phenylalanine or tryptophan, this CDR3 likely stems from a read error. The V call is TRBV11-2, the J call TRBJ2-6; D remains ambiguous. This CDR3 is 15 amino acids long. In germline, CDR1 is SGHAT, CDR2 FQNNGV. V gave up 3 bases and J gave up 1 base, with 7 bases separating them. The CDR3 DNA sequence: TGTGCCAGCAGCTTCCTAGGGTCTGGGGCCAACGTCCTGACTTTA. It yields the protein CASSFLGSGANVLTL.

The genes are TRBV9 and TRBJ1-6; D is unresolved. The CDR3 totals 13 residues. The V gene lost 3 bases and the J gene lost 6 bases, with 7 bases spanning the gap. Germline V CDR1 and CDR2: SGDLS, YYNGEE. CDR3 DNA sequence: TGTGCCAGCAGCGCCTCAAGTAATTCACCCCTCCACTTT. Translating gives CASSASSNSPLHF.

Points on this clonotype: Given the absence of the conserved phenylalanine or tryptophan at the CDR3 end, a read error is likely. The J gene is TRBJ1-1, the V gene TRBV30, with D unresolved. V was pared by 1 base and J by 4 bases, with 13 bases between. The germline V gene encodes CDR1 GTSNPN and CDR2 SVGIG (reference sequence). This CDR3 has 14 residues. The CDR3 DNA reads TGTGCCTGGAGTGGGCAGCCTCTGGCCACTGAAGCTTTCCTT. Protein sequence: CAWSGQPLATEAFL.

This clonotype was seen a handful of times. This may be a read error, as it is one base from a much larger clone. The chain is built from TRBV6-1 and TRBJ2-3; TRBD1 matches 7 bases. Germline trimming cut 5 bases from V and 6 bases from J; bases unmatched to any gene: 8. CDR3 size: 14 residues. The V gene's germline CDR1 is MNHNS and CDR2 SASEGT. The CDR3 bases are TGTGCCAGCAGTAAACAGGGGCCTGAGGATACGCAGTATTTT. Protein: CASSKQGPEDTQYF.

With regard to this clonotype: A clone one base away is much larger, so this may be a read error. Lacking the conserved final phenylalanine or tryptophan, this CDR3 likely reflects a read error. The chain carries TRBV20-1 and TRBJ1-1; 8 nucleotides agree with TRBD1. The CDR3 has 13 residues. The ends lost 6 bases at V and 3 bases at J; junction bases unmatched: 6. Looked up from germline, CDR1 is DFQATT and CDR2 is SNEGSKA (reference sequence). The CDR3 nucleotides are TGCAGTGCGAAGCGACAGGGGTACACTGAAGCTTTCCTT. Translating it yields CSAKRQGYTEAFL.

The J gene is TRBJ2-1, the V gene TRBV5-1; a possible D gene is TRBD1 (6 bases). Germline values: CDR1 SGHRS, CDR2 YFSETQ. CDR3 length: 17 amino acids. V was pared by 2 bases and J by 6 bases, with 21 bases between. The CDR3 loop is CASSFDPMGARSNEQFF. CDR3 in DNA: TGCGCCAGCAGCTTCGACCCCATGGGGGCACGCTCCAATGAGCAGTTCTTC. The full variable domain, its missing parts supplied by reference TRBV5-1 and TRBJ2-1, is KAGVTQTPRYLIKTRGQQVTLSCSPISGHRSVSWYQQTPGQGLQFLFEYFSETQRNKGNFPGRFSGRQFSNSRSEMNVSTLELGDSALYLCASSFDPMGARSNEQFFGPGTRLTVL.

There are many counts of this clonotype. J is TRBJ1-1 and V is TRBV6-1, with a possible D match to TRBD1 (5 bases). Germline CDR1 MNHNS, CDR2 SASEGT. V gave up 4 bases and J gave up 1 base, with 10 bases separating them. CDR3 size: 14 residues. CDR3 in DNA: TGTGCCAGCAGTGGTCAGGGCCCGAACACTGAAGCTTTCTTT. Residues: CASSGQGPNTEAFF.

Comments on this clonotype: The junction and the germline gene differ at one end; a read error may be behind it. The genes are TRBV11-2 and TRBJ2-3; D gene ambiguous. This CDR3 contains 14 residues. Germline CDR1 and CDR2: SGHAT and FQNNGV. CDR3 protein: CASNLVVSTDTQYF. CDR3 in DNA: TGCGCCAGCAACTTAGTTGTGAGCACAGATACGCAGTATTTT.

Points on this clonotype: One junction end disagrees with the germline gene, perhaps due to a read error. V is TRBV5-1 and J is TRBJ2-1; D unclear. The CDR3 has 15 residues. Germline V gene lookup returns CDR1 SGHRS and CDR2 YFSETQ. CDR3 region: CVSSLPPSSYNEQFF. DNA of the CDR3: TGCGTCAGCAGCTTACCCCCGAGCTCCTACAATGAGCAGTTCTTC.

The chain carries TRBV5-4 and TRBJ2-3; D unclear. The germline V and J ends were trimmed by 5 bases and 5 bases, with 9 bases remaining between them. From germline, CDR1 is SGHNT and CDR2 YYREEE (reference sequence). The CDR3 length is 12 residues. The CDR3 sequence: CASRPRIDTQYF. DNA of the CDR3: TGTGCCAGCAGACCGCGGATAGATACGCAGTATTTT.

Comment on this clonotype: Here the CDR3 omits its conserved ending phenylalanine or tryptophan, so a read error is the likely source. V gene TRBV5-8 combines with J gene TRBJ1-1; D is ambiguous. Germline V CDR1 and CDR2: SGHTS, YDEGEE. The ends were cut back, 5 bases at V and 6 bases at J, with 17 bases in the middle. This CDR3 contains 14 residues. CDR3 protein: CASSIGRLRSEAFL. The CDR3 DNA reads TGTGCCAGCAGTATCGGGCGGCTCCGCTCTGAAGCTTTCCTT.

This clonotype came up a few times. The junction and the germline gene differ at one end; a read error may be behind it. V is TRBV10-3 and J is TRBJ1-3, with a weak D call TRBD1 (6 bases). CDR3 length: 15 residues. Germline-derived CDR1 and CDR2 are ENHRY and SYGVKD. The CDR3 sequence: CAITRDINSGNTICF. DNA for the CDR3: TGTGCCATCACCAGGGACATCAACTCTGGGAACACCATATGTTTT.

Details on this clonotype: One end of the junction is discordant with germline, which a read error may explain. The chain joins TRBV6-1 to TRBJ2-2; 7 nucleotides match TRBD2. Germline V gene sequence: CDR1 MNHNS, CDR2 SASEGT. This CDR3 is 13 amino acids long. In DNA form, the CDR3 reads TGTGCCAACACCGGACTAGAGACCGGGGACCTGTTTTTT. It is translated as CANTGLETGDLFF.

Concerning this clonotype: It is likely a read error, because the conserved phenylalanine at the end of the CDR3 is missing. The J gene is TRBJ2-1, the V gene TRBV6-6; 9 nucleotides align to TRBD2. This CDR3 has 15 amino acids. The germline CDR1 and CDR2 sequences are MNHNY and SVGAGI (reference sequence). The CDR3 spells CASSTETSGYNGQFL. Written as DNA, the CDR3 is TGTGCCAGCAGTACCGAGACTAGCGGTTACAATGGGCAGTTCCTC.

In the case of this clonotype: Since a much larger clone is just one base distant, this may be a read error. The gene calls are TRBV10-3 and TRBJ2-1; tentatively, D is TRBD2 (6 bases). There are 16 residues in the CDR3. Germline V gives CDR1 ENHRY, CDR2 SYGVKD. This chain's CDR3 is CASSPGDQSSYDEQLF. In nucleotides, the CDR3 is TGTGCCTCGTCCCCGGGAGACCAAAGCTCCTACGATGAGCAGCTCTTC.

The chain links TRBV30 to TRBJ2-1; the match to TRBD1 covers 9 bases. The ends lost 6 bases at V and 9 bases at J; junction bases unmatched: 12. Per the germline V gene, CDR1 is GTSNPN and CDR2 is SVGIG (reference sequence). This CDR3 is 14 amino acids long. The CDR3 spells CACRSTGGYGEQFF. Written as DNA, the CDR3 is TGTGCCTGTAGGAGTACAGGGGGCTATGGTGAGCAGTTCTTC.

V and J are TRBV18 and TRBJ2-3; D is undetermined. V was shortened by 2 bases and J by 2 bases, with 2 bases between the two germline ends. CDR1 and CDR2 from the germline V gene are KGHSH and LQKENI. There are 12 residues in the CDR3. In DNA form, the CDR3 reads TGTGCCAGCTCACCAACCACAGATACGCAGTATTTT. Encoded protein: CASSPTTDTQYF.

Regarding this clonotype: A much larger clone lies one base from this, so it may be a read error. The rearrangement uses TRBV14 and TRBJ2-1; tentative D call: TRBD2 (6 bases). CDR3 length: 13 amino acids. The germline CDR1 and CDR2 sequences are SGHDN and FVKESK. The CDR3 loop is CASSQGLFNEQLF. DNA for the CDR3: TGTGCCAGCAGCCAGGGACTCTTCAATGAGCAGCTCTTC.

To note about this clonotype: The junction differs from germline at one of its ends, possibly a read error. This chain connects TRBV5-5 to TRBJ2-7, with 8 bases matching TRBD1. Germline V gene sequence: CDR1 SGHKS, CDR2 YYEKEE (reference sequence). The CDR3 is 14 amino acids. CDR3 amino acids: CPSKPGTGSYEQYF. The DNA for the CDR3 is TGTCCCAGCAAGCCCGGGACAGGCTCCTACGAACAGTACTTC.

Turning to this clonotype: An end of the junction differs from the germline gene, which may be a read error. This chain joins TRBV29-1 and TRBJ2-3; 8 positions agree with TRBD2. CDR1 is SQVTM, CDR2 ANQGSEA, per germline. The CDR3 is 13 amino acids. The CDR3 region is CSAAGAHTVTQYF. The DNA for the CDR3 is TGCAGCGCAGCGGGAGCCCACACAGTTACGCAGTATTTT.

Comment on this clonotype: Because the CDR3 is missing its conserved closing phenylalanine or tryptophan, this is likely a read error. The genes are TRBV20-1 and TRBJ2-7, with TRBD2 matching over 7 bases. Germline V lookup: CDR1 DFQATT, CDR2 SNEGSKA (reference sequence). With 3 bases clipped from V and 7 bases from J, the junction kept 9 bases outside the gene matches. The CDR3 totals 13 residues. Here the CDR3 DNA reads TGCAGTGCTAGGGCTAGCGGCGGCAAGGAGCAGTACTCC. It translates to CSARASGGKEQYS.

This chain uses TRBV11-2 with TRBJ1-6; TRBD1 agrees at 7 bases. This CDR3 is 14 amino acids long. From germline, CDR1 is SGHAT and CDR2 FQNNGV. The junction had 10 bases not matched to a gene; V was cut back by 10 bases and J by 7 bases. The CDR3 is CANDPGGPNSPLHF. DNA for the CDR3: TGTGCCAACGACCCAGGGGGACCAAATTCACCCCTCCACTTT.

This chain links TRBV29-1 with TRBJ2-2, with a weak D call TRBD2 (6 bases). Germline-derived CDR1 and CDR2 are SQVTM and ANQGSEA. This CDR3 has 13 amino acids. V was shortened by 6 bases and J by 5 bases, with 13 bases between the two germline ends. The CDR3 bases are TGCAGCGTGCGAGACGGGGGTACCGGGGAGCTGTTTTTT. Amino acid sequence: CSVRDGGTGELFF.